Listed below are T cell receptor beta chains from one sample, sequenced in a study of blood T cell repertoires in COVID-19. Data came from immunoSEQ multiplex PCR; TCRdb stores just in-frame clones and leaves some out. Of 200,000 to 250,000 clones in the sample, about 86% were seen once. Input material: peripheral blood. The receptors shown here come from a man of 80 years or more with acute or convalescent COVID-19. The CDR3 runs from the conserved cysteine through the conserved F or W. Each record gives: V gene, J gene, D gene, clone size, CDR3 protein, CDR3 DNA. The D gene is left open where the match is weak. Only part of the rows carry a size: once, few, many, or a class if the clone is expanded.

>TRBV13|TRBJ1-3|NA|few
CASSLGLMNTIYF
TGTGCCAGCAGCTTAGGCCTAATGAACACCATATATTTT
>TRBV11-1|TRBJ2-5|TRBD1|once
CASSLETGNAETQYF
TGTGCCAGCAGCTTGGAGACAGGGAACGCAGAGACCCAGTACTTC
>TRBV9|TRBJ2-1|NA|once
CASSVVASGDGGPTEQFF
TGTGCCAGCAGCGTAGTGGCTAGCGGAGATGGGGGGCCAACGGAGCAGTTCTTC
>TRBV5-6|TRBJ1-6|NA|NA
CASSLAGGLNSPLHF
TGTGCCAGCAGCTTGGCCGGGGGTTTGAATTCACCCCTCCACTTT
>TRBV7-9|TRBJ2-7|TRBD1|NA
CASSLLGTGAYEQYF
TGTGCCAGCAGCTTGTTAGGGACAGGGGCCTACGAGCAGTACTTC
>TRBV2|TRBJ2-7|TRBD1|few
CASTLGGQGAYEQYF
TGTGCCAGCACCTTGGGGGGACAGGGGGCTTACGAGCAGTACTTC
>TRBV2|TRBJ2-1|TRBD1|NA
CASSEAWTGYNEQFF
TGTGCCAGCAGTGAAGCGTGGACAGGGTACAATGAGCAGTTCTTC
>TRBV2|TRBJ1-2|TRBD1|NA
CASTPGQGPYGYTF
TGTGCCAGCACCCCGGGACAGGGACCCTATGGCTACACCTTC
>TRBV6-1|TRBJ2-3|NA|NA
CASSEGGATDTQYF
TGTGCCAGCAGTGAGGGTGGGGCCACAGATACGCAGTATTTT
>TRBV6-5|TRBJ1-1|NA|NA
CASSPREDSEAFF
TGTGCCAGCAGTCCCCGGGAGGACAGCGAAGCTTTCTTT
>TRBV27|TRBJ1-3|TRBD1|NA
CASSNDRGLMAGNTIYF
TGTGCCAGCAGTAATGACAGGGGGCTAATGGCTGGAAACACCATATATTTT
>TRBV27|TRBJ1-4|NA|NA
CASSLGGNREKLFF
TGTGCCAGCAGTTTAGGGGGGAATCGCGAAAAACTGTTTTTT
>TRBV7-2|TRBJ2-2|TRBD2|once
CAPGRRTGELFF
TGTGCCCCCGGGAGGCGGACCGGGGAGCTGTTTTTT
>TRBV2|TRBJ1-1|NA|NA
CASSQENTEAFF
TGTGCCAGCAGCCAGGAGAACACTGAAGCTTTCTTT
>TRBV7-2|TRBJ1-1|TRBD1|NA
CASSPDRGQNTEAFF
TGTGCCAGCAGCCCAGACAGGGGGCAGAACACTGAAGCTTTCTTT
>TRBV6-5|TRBJ1-5|NA|NA
CASSYSRDSNQPQHF
TGTGCCAGCAGTTACTCCAGGGATAGCAATCAGCCCCAGCATTTT
>TRBV5-5|TRBJ1-5|TRBD1|NA
CATWDRKDQPQHF
TGTGCCACCTGGGACAGAAAGGATCAGCCCCAGCATTTT
>TRBV5-1|TRBJ2-5|NA|NA
CASSSRTTLLDNKGQETQYF
TGCGCCAGCAGCAGCCGAACGACTCTCCTGGACAACAAAGGGCAAGAGACCCAGTACTTC
>TRBV10-3|TRBJ2-4|TRBD2|NA
CAISELAGPKNIQYF
TGTGCCATCAGCGAACTAGCGGGCCCAAAAAACATTCAGTACTTC
>TRBV29-1|TRBJ2-7|TRBD2|NA
CSVEGKWRGNSYEQYF
TGCAGCGTTGAGGGGAAATGGCGGGGGAACTCCTACGAGCAGTACTTC
>TRBV7-7|TRBJ1-1|TRBD1|NA
CASSLGGRGTEAFF
TGTGCTAGCAGCCTAGGGGGCAGGGGGACTGAAGCTTTCTTT
>TRBV7-8|TRBJ2-3|TRBD2|few
CASSFLEREGGTDTQYF
TGTGCCAGCAGCTTCCTAGAGCGGGAGGGAGGCACAGATACGCAGTATTTT
>TRBV15|TRBJ2-3|NA|NA
CATRDPRGSTDTQYF
TGTGCCACCAGGGACCCCAGGGGTTCCACAGATACGCAGTATTTT
>TRBV7-9|TRBJ2-6|NA|few
CASSLVGSGANVLTF
TGTGCCAGCAGCTTAGTCGGCTCTGGGGCCAACGTCCTGACTTTC
>TRBV7-2|TRBJ2-3|TRBD1|NA
CASSWTGATDTQYF
TGTGCCAGCAGCTGGACAGGGGCGACAGATACGCAGTATTTT
>TRBV7-2|TRBJ2-5|NA|NA
CASSSNGGGLIETQYF
TGTGCCAGCAGCTCGAATGGTGGGGGCCTCATTGAGACCCAGTACTTC
>TRBV5-1|TRBJ2-5|TRBD2|NA
CASSFSGGQETQYF
TGCGCCAGCAGCTTTAGCGGGGGGCAAGAGACCCAGTACTTC
>TRBV18|TRBJ1-2|NA|NA
CASSLRDGYTF
TGTGCCAGCTCACTCAGGGATGGCTACACCTTC
>TRBV5-1|TRBJ2-7|TRBD2|NA
CASSQRGDYEQYF
TGCGCCAGCAGCCAGCGGGGGGATTACGAGCAGTACTTC
>TRBV28|TRBJ2-2|TRBD1|NA
CASSLTGEAGELFF
TGTGCCAGCAGTTTGACAGGGGAGGCCGGGGAGCTGTTTTTT
>TRBV28|TRBJ2-7|NA|NA
CASTEGGGWSYEQYF
TGTGCCAGCACCGAAGGGGGGGGCTGGTCCTACGAGCAGTACTTC
>TRBV28|TRBJ1-5|NA|NA
CAARRDSNQPQHF
TGTGCCGCGCGGAGGGATAGCAATCAGCCCCAGCATTTT
>TRBV9|TRBJ1-4|NA|NA
CASRNRATNEKLFF
TGTGCCAGCAGGAACAGGGCAACTAATGAAAAACTGTTTTTT
>TRBV7-2|TRBJ2-7|NA|NA
CASSLYYEQYF
TGTGCCAGCAGCTTATACTACGAGCAGTACTTC
>TRBV4-3|TRBJ1-4|TRBD1|NA
CASSRGQGGEKLFF
TGCGCCAGCAGCCGAGGACAGGGCGGCGAAAAACTGTTTTTT
>TRBV2|TRBJ2-1|NA|NA
CASNLQGYNEQFF
TGTGCCAGCAATTTACAGGGCTACAATGAGCAGTTCTTC
>TRBV7-3|TRBJ2-1|TRBD2|NA
CASSLTTSGGYNEQFF
TGTGCCAGCAGCCTAACGACTAGCGGGGGCTACAATGAGCAGTTCTTC
>TRBV13|TRBJ1-1|NA|NA
CASRGGQGRGINTEAFF
TGTGCCAGCAGAGGAGGCCAGGGTCGGGGGATTAACACTGAAGCTTTCTTT
>TRBV2|TRBJ2-5|TRBD2|NA
CASNRGTGGRETQYF
TGTGCCAGCAACAGAGGGACGGGGGGGCGAGAGACCCAGTACTTC
>TRBV5-1|TRBJ1-4|TRBD1|few
CASSFAGGDEKLFF
TGCGCCAGCAGCTTCGCAGGGGGCGATGAAAAACTGTTTTTT
>TRBV5-1|TRBJ1-2|NA|once
CASSLPLKSAGGDNGYTF
TGCGCCAGCAGCTTGCCCCTTAAGTCCGCTGGGGGGGACAATGGCTACACCTTC
>TRBV9|TRBJ2-2|NA|NA
CASSVTGNTGELFF
TGTGCCAGCAGCGTAACAGGGAACACCGGGGAGCTGTTTTTT
>TRBV19|TRBJ2-3|TRBD2|NA
CASSARTSGSTDTQYF
TGTGCCAGTAGTGCGAGGACTAGCGGGAGCACAGATACGCAGTATTTT
>TRBV6-5|TRBJ2-7|TRBD2|few
CASSPRGSGSHEQYF
TGTGCCAGCAGTCCCCGGGGTAGCGGGAGTCACGAGCAGTACTTC
>TRBV5-5|TRBJ1-1|NA|NA
CASSRPGVFEAFF
TGTGCCAGCAGTCGCCCGGGGGTGTTTGAAGCTTTCTTT
>TRBV3-1/TRBV3-2|TRBJ1-3|NA|NA
CASRDDSTGNTIYF
TGTGCCAGCAGAGACGACAGTACTGGAAACACCATATATTTT
>TRBV7-9|TRBJ2-7|TRBD2|NA
CASSFAERGSGITYEQYF
TGTGCCAGCAGCTTCGCCGAGAGAGGTAGCGGGATCACCTACGAGCAGTACTTC
>TRBV28|TRBJ1-6|TRBD1|NA
CASRDSGGEGSPLHF
TGTGCCAGCAGGGACTCAGGGGGCGAGGGATCACCCCTCCACTTT
>TRBV15|TRBJ2-6|NA|NA
CATSRTGTGANVLTF
TGTGCCACCAGCAGAACAGGGACTGGGGCCAACGTCCTGACTTTC
>TRBV5-1|TRBJ2-5|NA|NA
CASSLYGNRQETQYF
TGCGCCAGCAGCTTATATGGGAACAGGCAAGAGACCCAGTACTTC
>TRBV14|TRBJ1-2|NA|NA
CASSRQTSNYGYTF
TGTGCCAGCAGCCGGCAGACTTCTAACTATGGCTACACCTTC
>TRBV5-4|TRBJ2-1|TRBD1|few
CASSLPGGFSYNEQFF
TGTGCCAGCAGCCTACCAGGGGGCTTCTCCTACAATGAGCAGTTCTTC
>TRBV9|TRBJ2-2|TRBD1|NA
CASSIRTGATGELFF
TGTGCCAGCAGCATACGCACAGGGGCCACCGGGGAGCTGTTTTTT
>TRBV5-8|TRBJ2-1|NA|NA
CASRNRGMGGNEQFF
TGTGCCAGCAGAAATCGAGGGATGGGAGGCAATGAGCAGTTCTTC
>TRBV6-5|TRBJ1-1|NA|NA
CASTYRAASDTEAFF
TGTGCCAGCACATACAGAGCTGCCTCGGACACTGAAGCTTTCTTT
>TRBV3-1/TRBV3-2|TRBJ2-1|TRBD2|NA
CASSLGRSSYNEQFF
TGTGCCAGCAGCCTCGGGAGGAGCTCCTACAATGAGCAGTTCTTC
>TRBV27|TRBJ1-2|TRBD1|NA
CASRPQGGRGYTF
TGTGCCAGCCGTCCCCAGGGGGGCCGGGGCTACACCTTC
>TRBV19|TRBJ2-2|TRBD1|once
CASSIGQGNTGELFF
TGTGCCAGTAGTATCGGACAGGGGAACACCGGGGAGCTGTTTTTT
>TRBV3-1/TRBV3-2|TRBJ2-7|TRBD1|NA
CASSLTGPYEQYF
TGTGCCAGCAGCCTGACAGGGCCCTACGAGCAGTACTTC
>TRBV4-1|TRBJ1-1|TRBD1|NA
CASSQRAGGTEAFF
TGCGCCAGCAGCCAACGGGCAGGGGGCACTGAAGCTTTCTTT